This paragraph covers one T cell receptor beta chain sequence. Germline lookup yields CDR1 SEHNR and CDR2 FQNEAQ (reference sequence). With 2 bases removed from V and 5 bases from J, the gap between germline ends came to 12 bases. This CDR3 contains 15 residues. This record comes from a study of control samples from healthy donors and cancer patients. The data were produced by immunoSEQ multiplex PCR, yet TCRdb's version contains in-frame clones alone and is incomplete. This table has over 100,000 clones, about 90% appearing once. This TCR was recovered from a woman between 50 and 59 years old in good health. The V and J genes are TRBV7-9 and TRBJ2-2; no clear D. The sequencing sample was made of blood. The CDR3 here is CASSLLRVGTGELFF. The CDR3 coding sequence is TGTGCCAGCAGCTTACTCCGGGTCGGGACCGGGGAGCTGTTTTTT.